The 22 T cell receptor beta chains presented below share a single source sample, sequenced in a study of cytomegalovirus exposure and HLA in healthy donors. In the PCR, 60 Vbeta and 13 Jbeta primers were used. Method: immunoSEQ multiplex PCR; TCRdb's copy keeps in-frame clones and lacks some. The data contain approximately 120,000 clones, around 70% of them singletons. Input material: PBMCs. Every receptor here comes from a woman in her 70s in good health and CMV-seropositive.

This clone occurred once. This chain connects TRBV7-9 to TRBJ2-3, with 11 bases aligning to TRBD2. V gave up 9 bases and J gave up 5 bases; unmatched junction bases: 10. Per germline, CDR1 SEHNR and CDR2 FQNEAQ (reference sequence). The CDR3 consists of 15 residues. The CDR3 protein is CASKEGLAVKDTQYF. CDR3 DNA sequence: TGTGCCAGTAAGGAGGGACTAGCGGTTAAAGATACGCAGTATTTT.

The rearrangement uses TRBV2 and TRBJ1-6; tentative D call: TRBD1 (5 bases). Per the germline V gene, CDR1 is SNHLY and CDR2 is FYNNEI. Trimming took 6 bases from V and 6 from J, leaving 15 bases between them. The CDR3 is made up of 15 amino acids. In nucleotides, the CDR3 is TGTGCCAGCAGCCGAGACAGTTCCAGTAATTCACCCCTCCACTTT. This codes for CASSRDSSSNSPLHF.

This rearrangement joins TRBV6-5 to TRBJ1-2, with no clear D. The CDR3 sequence is 12 residues long. Germline lookup yields CDR1 MNHEY and CDR2 SVGAGI. Trimming shortened V by 6 bases and J by 4 bases, and 9 bases separated the two germline ends. CDR3 sequence: CASREGPYGYTF. In DNA, the CDR3 is TGTGCCAGCAGGGAGGGCCCCTATGGCTACACCTTC.

The chain carries TRBV29-1 and TRBJ2-6, with TRBD2 as a possible D gene (6 bases). The CDR3 loop spans 15 amino acids. V lost 6 bases, J lost 0 bases, and 12 bases lay in between. Germline CDR1 and CDR2: SQVTM and ANQGSEA. CDR3 residues: CSVSLGGSGANVLTF. In DNA form, the CDR3 reads TGCAGCGTGAGCCTGGGGGGCTCTGGGGCCAACGTCCTGACTTTC. Based on the CDR3 plus reference TRBV29-1 and TRBJ2-6, the full variable domain is SAVISQKPSRDICQRGTSLTIQCQVDSQVTMMFWYRQQPGQSLTLIATANQGSEATYESGFVIDKFPISRPNLTFSTLTVSNMSPEDSSIYLCSVSLGGSGANVLTFGAGSRLTVL.

The gene calls are TRBV6-1 and TRBJ1-1, with 7 positions matching TRBD1. Germline V gene data show CDR1 as MNHNS and CDR2 as SASEGT. V lost 6 bases and J lost 4; bases outside the gene matches: 11. The CDR3 has 15 residues. CDR3 DNA: TGTGCCAGCAGGACAGGGCGTATGATGCTCACTGAAGCTTTCTTT. Protein: CASRTGRMMLTEAFF.

The chain is built from TRBV2 and TRBJ1-1; unclear D gene. This CDR3 has 14 amino acids. Germline V gene sequence: CDR1 SNHLY, CDR2 FYNNEI. V was shortened by 6 bases and J by 4 bases, with 15 bases between the two germline ends. The CDR3 loop reads CASRAEGGGTEAFF. The CDR3 region has the DNA TGTGCCAGCAGAGCCGAGGGCGGAGGCACTGAAGCTTTCTTT.

The chain is built from TRBV2 and TRBJ1-4, with 9 bases fitting TRBD1. This CDR3 comprises 13 residues. Unmatched junction bases numbered 3, after V lost 6 bases and J lost 7 bases. CDR1 is SNHLY, CDR2 FYNNEI, per germline. The CDR3 DNA sequence: TGTGCCAGCAGGGGACAGGGAGGTGAAAAACTGTTTTTT. This sequence encodes CASRGQGGEKLFF.

This chain uses TRBV6-6 with TRBJ1-5, with D possibly TRBD1 on 5 matching bases. Trimming removed 7 bases from V and 3 bases from J, with 13 bases in between. CDR1 and CDR2 (germline): MNHNY, SVGAGI (reference sequence). There are 14 residues in the CDR3. CDR3 coding DNA: TGTGCCAGCATTGGGGCAGCCAACAATCAGCCCCAGCATTTT. This gives the protein CASIGAANNQPQHF.

V is TRBV4-3 and J is TRBJ1-6; D not certain. The CDR3 is made up of 18 amino acids. CDR1 and CDR2 (germline): LGHNA, YSLEER. Trimming removed 0 bases at V and 6 bases at J, with 18 bases between. The CDR3: CASSQELRISGGNSPLHF. In DNA form, the CDR3 reads TGCGCCAGCAGCCAAGAATTGAGGATCTCCGGCGGTAATTCACCCCTCCACTTT.

The table lists this clone with a few counts. V and J are TRBV19 and TRBJ2-3; D possibly corresponds to TRBD1 (5 bases). With 7 bases removed from V and 5 bases from J, the gap between germline ends came to 7 bases. Germline CDR1 reads LNHDA; CDR2 reads SQIVND (reference sequence). The CDR3 contains 11 residues. The CDR3 region has the DNA TGTGCCAGTAATCAGGGAGATACGCAGTATTTT. As protein: CASNQGDTQYF.

This clone was picked up a small number of times. This sequence joins TRBV5-1 and TRBJ2-5, with TRBD2 as a possible D gene (5 bases). This CDR3 has 14 amino acids. Germline CDR1 reads SGHRS; CDR2 reads YFSETQ. Deletions cut 4 bases from V and 2 bases from J, with 12 bases between. The CDR3 nucleotides are TGCGCCAGCAGCCCCGGACGCGGGCAAGAGACCCAGTACTTC. Translating it yields CASSPGRGQETQYF.

Points on this clone: Germline is not matched at one junction end, which may reflect a read error. The chain links TRBV7-9 to TRBJ2-7; possibly TRBD2 for D (6 bases). The length of the CDR3 is 12 residues. In germline, CDR1 is SEHNR, CDR2 FQNEAQ (reference sequence). The CDR3 region is CSSTGLSYEQYF. The CDR3 nucleotides read TGTTCCAGCACGGGACTTTCCTACGAGCAGTACTTC.

J is TRBJ2-1 and V is TRBV5-4; D might be TRBD2 (5 bases). The ends were cut back, 0 bases at V and 0 bases at J, with 10 bases in the middle. The CDR3 is made up of 16 amino acids. Germline lookup yields CDR1 SGHNT and CDR2 YYREEE (reference sequence). DNA for the CDR3: TGTGCCAGCAGCTTGGCACCGGCGGGCTCCTACAATGAGCAGTTCTTC. Translation: CASSLAPAGSYNEQFF. Combining the CDR3 with reference TRBV5-4 and TRBJ2-1 gives the whole variable domain ETGVTQSPTHLIKTRGQQVTLRCSSQSGHNTVSWYQQALGQGPQFIFQYYREEENGRGNFPPRFSGLQFPNYSSELNVNALELDDSALYLCASSLAPAGSYNEQFFGPGTRLTVL.

J is TRBJ2-1 and V is TRBV7-9, with D perhaps matching TRBD2 (6 bases). The V and J ends lost 5 bases and 3 bases respectively, with 20 bases between them. Per the germline V gene, CDR1 is SEHNR and CDR2 is FQNEAQ (reference sequence). This CDR3 is built from 17 residues. CDR3 residues: CASSPPNQGGFYNEQFF. CDR3 nucleotide sequence: TGTGCCAGCAGCCCCCCCAATCAGGGAGGCTTCTACAATGAGCAGTTCTTC.

A few counts support this clone. This CDR3 reads CSGGGQPNTEAFF. CDR3 DNA sequence: TGCAGCGGAGGGGGACAGCCGAACACTGAAGCTTTCTTT. V is TRBV29-1 and J is TRBJ1-1; 7 bases agree with TRBD1. The CDR3 has 13 residues. The germline gives CDR1 SQVTM, CDR2 ANQGSEA. The trim removed 7 bases at V and 1 base at J, leaving 6 bases unmatched. The full variable domain, rest sourced from reference TRBV29-1 and TRBJ1-1, is SAVISQKPSRDICQRGTSLTIQCQVDSQVTMMFWYRQQPGQSLTLIATANQGSEATYESGFVIDKFPISRPNLTFSTLTVSNMSPEDSSIYLCSGGGQPNTEAFFGQGTRLTVV.

The rearrangement joins TRBV11-3 to TRBJ1-1; TRBD1 matches 8 bases. Trimming cost V 5 bases and J 1 base; bases outside gene matches: 3. Germline CDR1 reads SGHNT; CDR2 reads YENEEA. The CDR3 has 14 residues. The CDR3 sequence: CASSLGQGNTEAFF. In nucleotides, the CDR3 is TGTGCCAGCAGCCTCGGACAGGGGAACACTGAAGCTTTCTTT.

V usage is TRBV14 and J usage is TRBJ1-6; D uncertain. The V end was cut by 6 bases, the J end by 7 bases, with 19 bases between. The CDR3 is made up of 16 amino acids. Per the germline V gene, CDR1 is SGHDN and CDR2 is FVKESK. The CDR3 sequence is CASSQTGRGGNSPLHF. CDR3 bases: TGTGCCAGCAGTCAAACCGGGCGGGGTGGCAATTCACCCCTCCACTTT. Full variable domain (remainder filled in from reference TRBV14 and TRBJ1-6): EAGVTQFPSHSVIEKGQTVTLRCDPISGHDNLYWYRRVMGKEIKFLLHFVKESKQDESGMPNNRFLAERTGGTYSTLKVQPAELEDSGVYFCASSQTGRGGNSPLHFGNGTRLTVT.

V is TRBV7-9 and J is TRBJ1-1; D is ambiguous. The V and J ends lost 2 bases and 1 base respectively, with 8 bases between them. Germline V gives CDR1 SEHNR, CDR2 FQNEAQ (reference sequence). The CDR3 has 14 residues. This CDR3 is CASSLSTRNTEAFF. In DNA form, the CDR3 reads TGTGCCAGCAGCTTATCCACACGGAACACTGAAGCTTTCTTT.

This clone was recorded once. This chain connects TRBV15 to TRBJ2-2; D unclear. The CDR3 has 15 residues. Germline CDR1 is LNHNV and CDR2 is YYDKDF (reference sequence). V was cut by 0 bases and J by 6 bases, with 11 bases left in between. The chain's CDR3 is CATSRDNGFPGELFF. In nucleotides, the CDR3 is TGTGCCACCAGCAGAGATAACGGGTTCCCCGGGGAGCTGTTTTTT.

V and J are TRBV29-1 and TRBJ2-5, with a tentative D call TRBD2 (6 bases). The CDR3 extends over 14 amino acids. Germline-derived CDR1 and CDR2 are SQVTM and ANQGSEA. Trimming pared 2 bases from V and 6 bases from J, leaving 16 bases between. The chain's CDR3 is CSVESTMGGKTQYF. The DNA for the CDR3 is TGCAGCGTTGAATCGACTATGGGGGGAAAGACCCAGTACTTC.

The chain carries TRBV10-1 and TRBJ1-1, with 9 positions matching TRBD1. The V gene's germline CDR1 is WNHNN and CDR2 SYGVQD (reference sequence). The CDR3 sequence is 11 residues long. V lost 10 bases and J lost 5; bases outside the gene matches: 2. The CDR3 protein is CATGTGTEAFF. As DNA, the CDR3 is TGCGCCACGGGGACAGGGACTGAAGCTTTCTTT.

This chain links TRBV7-8 with TRBJ1-1; 9 bases are a match to TRBD1. Germline V CDR1 and CDR2: SGHVS, FQNEAQ. Trimming took 3 bases from V and 5 from J; bases not matched to a gene: 1. CDR3 length: 13 amino acids. CDR3 loop: CASSFGTGTEAFF. Here the CDR3 DNA reads TGTGCCAGCAGCTTTGGGACAGGGACTGAAGCTTTCTTT.